This T cell receptor (beta chain) was recovered during a study of neoadjuvant anti-PD-1 for oral cavity cancer. Concerning this clone: The antigen is unknown.

Patients were newly diagnosed with stage II-IVA oral cavity squamous cell carcinoma without prior systemic or radiation treatment. Blood cells were analyzed directly, without culture or expansion. V lost 2 bases and J lost 5, with 13 bases in between. The CDR3 extends over 15 amino acids. Germline CDR1 reads LNHDA; CDR2 reads SQIVND (reference sequence). Blood libraries mostly used around 0.45 ug genomic DNA, six replicates each. TCRdb's table, derived via immunoSEQ multiplex PCR, lists solely in-frame clones and lacks some. This table holds more than 6,000 clones, 70% to 80% found once. Study-level findings and limits: Treg/Th17 ratio rose with pretreatment blood and fell with post-treatment tumor TCRbeta clonality.

Material: PBMCs, obtained before nivolumab (anti-PD-1) treatment. This receptor was taken from a person aged 35 to 85 with oral cavity squamous cell carcinoma. This chain connects TRBV19 to TRBJ1-5; no reliable D call. The CDR3 region is CASSITTGVHQPQHF. CDR3 bases: TGTGCCAGTAGTATAACGACGGGAGTACATCAGCCCCAGCATTTT.